The present T cell receptor beta chain was sequenced within a study of OX40 agonist ivuxolimab in advanced cancers. Turning to the study itself: Participants averaged roughly 60 years of age (range about 23 to 90) and were over 75% male. Study results and limitations: Undetermined was the antigen specificity of the expanded peripheral T cells.

Clones were sequenced by immunoSEQ multiplex PCR, and TCRdb holds only the in-frame ones, with some missing. The data show 35,000 to 45,000 clones, with approximately 85% seen just once and roughly 18% held by the top ten. Autoimmune disease history or systemic immunosuppression barred patients. The CDR3 consists of 13 residues. Per germline, CDR1 SNHLY and CDR2 FYNNEI. This clone was picked up one time. The target antigen is unknown. The sample was CD4+ or CD8+ T cells sorted from blood, taken in a trial of the OX40 agonist ivuxolimab. The V call is TRBV2, the J call TRBJ2-1; 7 bases agree with TRBD1. This TCR was recovered from an adult with an advanced solid tumor such as melanoma, head and neck, liver or kidney cancer. Written as DNA, the CDR3 is TGTGCGGGATTAGACAGGGCTCGGAATGAGCAGTTCTTC. This gives the protein CAGLDRARNEQFF.